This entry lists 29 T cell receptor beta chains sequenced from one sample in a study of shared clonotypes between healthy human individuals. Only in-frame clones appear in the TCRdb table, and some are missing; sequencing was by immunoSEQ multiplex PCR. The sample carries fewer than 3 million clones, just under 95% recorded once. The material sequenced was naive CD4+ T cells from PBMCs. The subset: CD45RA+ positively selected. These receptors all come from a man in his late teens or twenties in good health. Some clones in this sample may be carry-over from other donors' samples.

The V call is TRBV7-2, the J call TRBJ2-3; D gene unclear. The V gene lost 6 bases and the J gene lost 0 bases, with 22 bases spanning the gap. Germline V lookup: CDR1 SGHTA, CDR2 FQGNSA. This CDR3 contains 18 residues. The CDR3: CASRNLGQRASSTDTQYF. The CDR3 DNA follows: TGTGCCAGCAGAAACCTCGGCCAGCGTGCGTCTAGCACAGATACGCAGTATTTT.

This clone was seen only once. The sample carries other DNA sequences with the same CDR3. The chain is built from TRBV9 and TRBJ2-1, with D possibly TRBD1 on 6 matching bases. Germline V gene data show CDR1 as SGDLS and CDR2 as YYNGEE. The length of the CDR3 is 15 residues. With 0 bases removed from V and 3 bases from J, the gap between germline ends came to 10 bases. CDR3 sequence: CASSVGTADYNEQFF. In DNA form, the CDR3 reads TGTGCCAGCAGCGTAGGGACAGCCGACTACAATGAGCAGTTCTTC.

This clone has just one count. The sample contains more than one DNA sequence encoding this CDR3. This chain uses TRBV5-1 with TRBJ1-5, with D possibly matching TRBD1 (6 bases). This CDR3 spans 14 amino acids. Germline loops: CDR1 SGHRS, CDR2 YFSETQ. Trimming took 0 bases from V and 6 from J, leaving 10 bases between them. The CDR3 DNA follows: TGCGCCAGCAGCTTGGACGGGGGCGGTCAGCCCCAGCATTTT. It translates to CASSLDGGGQPQHF. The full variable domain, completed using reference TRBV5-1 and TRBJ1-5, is KAGVTQTPRYLIKTRGQQVTLSCSPISGHRSVSWYQQTPGQGLQFLFEYFSETQRNKGNFPGRFSGRQFSNSRSEMNVSTLELGDSALYLCASSLDGGGQPQHFGDGTRLSIL.

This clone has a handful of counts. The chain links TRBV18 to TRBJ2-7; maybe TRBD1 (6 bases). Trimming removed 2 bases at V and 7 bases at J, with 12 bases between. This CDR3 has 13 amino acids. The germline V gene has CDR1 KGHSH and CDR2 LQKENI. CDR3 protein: CASSPRPGEEQYF. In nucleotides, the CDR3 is TGTGCCAGCTCACCAAGGCCAGGGGAGGAGCAGTACTTC.

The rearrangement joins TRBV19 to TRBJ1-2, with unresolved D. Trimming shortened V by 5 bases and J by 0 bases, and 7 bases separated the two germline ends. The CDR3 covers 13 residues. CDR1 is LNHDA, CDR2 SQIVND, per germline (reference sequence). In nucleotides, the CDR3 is TGTGCCAGTAGTTTCAGAGCTAACTATGGCTACACCTTC. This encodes CASSFRANYGYTF. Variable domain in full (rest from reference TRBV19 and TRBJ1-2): DGGITQSPKYLFRKEGQNVTLSCEQNLNHDAMYWYRQDPGQGLRLIYYSQIVNDFQKGDIAEGYSVSREKKESFPLTVTSAQKNPTAFYLCASSFRANYGYTFGSGTRLTVV.

The DNA of the CDR3 is TGTGCCAGTTTCAGCCGGGGGACTGAAGCTTTCTTT. Protein sequence: CASFSRGTEAFF. J is TRBJ1-1 and V is TRBV19, with D possibly TRBD1 on 5 matching bases. Trimming took 8 bases from V and 5 from J, leaving 12 bases between them. This CDR3 has 12 residues. Per the germline V gene, CDR1 is LNHDA and CDR2 is SQIVND (reference sequence).

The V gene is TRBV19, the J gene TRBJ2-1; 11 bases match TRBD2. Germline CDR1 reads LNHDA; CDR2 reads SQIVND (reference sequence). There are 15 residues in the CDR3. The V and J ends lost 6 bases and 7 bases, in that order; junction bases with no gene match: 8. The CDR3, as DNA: TGTGCCAGTAGCACCCTAGCGGGAGGTAGAAATGAGCAGTTCTTC. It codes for CASSTLAGGRNEQFF.

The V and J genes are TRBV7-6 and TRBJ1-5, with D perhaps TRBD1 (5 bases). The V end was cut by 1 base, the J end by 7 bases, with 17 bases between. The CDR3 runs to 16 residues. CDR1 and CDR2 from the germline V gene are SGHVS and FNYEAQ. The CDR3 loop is CASSLEPPGRGQPQHF. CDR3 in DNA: TGTGCCAGCAGCTTAGAGCCACCAGGGAGAGGACAGCCCCAGCATTTT.

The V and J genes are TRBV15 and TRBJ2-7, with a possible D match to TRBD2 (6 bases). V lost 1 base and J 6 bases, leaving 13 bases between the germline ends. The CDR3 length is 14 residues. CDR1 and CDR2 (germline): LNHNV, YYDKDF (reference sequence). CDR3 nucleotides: TGTGCCACCAGCAGAGTGTGGCAGGGAGGCGAGCAGTACTTC. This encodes CATSRVWQGGEQYF. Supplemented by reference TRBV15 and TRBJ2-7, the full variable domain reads DAMVIQNPRYQVTQFGKPVTLSCSQTLNHNVMYWYQQKSSQAPKLLFHYYDKDFNNEADTPDNFQSRRPNTSFCFLDIRSPGLGDTAMYLCATSRVWQGGEQYFGPGTRLTVT.

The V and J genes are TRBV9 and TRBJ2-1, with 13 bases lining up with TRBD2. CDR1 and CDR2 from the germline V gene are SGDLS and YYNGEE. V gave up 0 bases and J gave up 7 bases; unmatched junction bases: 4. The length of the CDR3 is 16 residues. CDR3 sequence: CASSVDWGLAGNEQFF. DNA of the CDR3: TGTGCCAGCAGCGTAGACTGGGGACTAGCGGGAAATGAGCAGTTCTTC.

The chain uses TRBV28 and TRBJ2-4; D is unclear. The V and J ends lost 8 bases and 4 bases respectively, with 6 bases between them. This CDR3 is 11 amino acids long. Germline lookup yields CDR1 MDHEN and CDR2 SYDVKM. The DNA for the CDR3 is TGTGCCAGCCTGCAAAAAAACATTCAGTACTTC. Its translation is CASLQKNIQYF.

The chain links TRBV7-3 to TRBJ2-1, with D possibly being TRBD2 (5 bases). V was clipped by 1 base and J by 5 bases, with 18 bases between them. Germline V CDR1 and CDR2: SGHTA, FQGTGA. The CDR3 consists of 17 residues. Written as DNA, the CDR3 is TGTGCCAGCAGCTTAAATAGTGGTGGGCTGAGGGACAATGAGCAGTTCTTC. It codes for CASSLNSGGLRDNEQFF.

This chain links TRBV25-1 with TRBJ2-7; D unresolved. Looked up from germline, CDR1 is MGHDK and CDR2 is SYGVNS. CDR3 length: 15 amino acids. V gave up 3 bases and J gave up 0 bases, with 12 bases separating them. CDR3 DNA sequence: TGTGCCAGCAGTGACCCCTCCGGACCCTCCTACGAGCAGTACTTC. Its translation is CASSDPSGPSYEQYF.

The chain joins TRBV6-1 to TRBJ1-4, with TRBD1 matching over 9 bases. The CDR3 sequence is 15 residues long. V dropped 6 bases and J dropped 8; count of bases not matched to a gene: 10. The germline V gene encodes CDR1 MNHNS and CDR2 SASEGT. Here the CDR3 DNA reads TGTGCCAGCAGGTCTAGGACAGGGGTGGGGGAAAAACTGTTTTTT. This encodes CASRSRTGVGEKLFF.

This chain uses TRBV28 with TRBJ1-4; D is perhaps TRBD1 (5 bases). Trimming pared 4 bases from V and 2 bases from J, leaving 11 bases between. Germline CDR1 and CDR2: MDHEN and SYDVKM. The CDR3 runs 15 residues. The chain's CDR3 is CASSSRVTTNEKLFF. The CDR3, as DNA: TGTGCCAGCAGTTCCAGGGTCACGACTAATGAAAAACTGTTTTTT.

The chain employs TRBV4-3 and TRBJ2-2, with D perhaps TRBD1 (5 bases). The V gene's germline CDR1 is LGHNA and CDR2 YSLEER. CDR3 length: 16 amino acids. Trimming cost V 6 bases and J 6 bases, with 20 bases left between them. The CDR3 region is CASRRKGAGWAGELFF. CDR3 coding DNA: TGCGCCAGCAGACGAAAAGGGGCAGGCTGGGCCGGGGAGCTGTTTTTT.

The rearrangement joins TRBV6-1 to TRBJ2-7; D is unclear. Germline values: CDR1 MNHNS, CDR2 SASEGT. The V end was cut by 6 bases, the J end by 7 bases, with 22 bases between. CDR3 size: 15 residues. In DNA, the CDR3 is TGTGCCAGCAGGAGGAGAGAGAATTTGGAAAGGGAGCAGTACTTC. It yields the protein CASRRRENLEREQYF.

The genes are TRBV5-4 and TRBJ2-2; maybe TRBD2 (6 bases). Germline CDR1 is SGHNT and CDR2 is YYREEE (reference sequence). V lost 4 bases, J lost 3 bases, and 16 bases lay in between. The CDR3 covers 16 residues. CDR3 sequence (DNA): TGTGCCAGCAGCACCGGACTACATTTGGACACCGGGGAGCTGTTTTTT. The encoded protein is CASSTGLHLDTGELFF. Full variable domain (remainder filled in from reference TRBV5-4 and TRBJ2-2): ETGVTQSPTHLIKTRGQQVTLRCSSQSGHNTVSWYQQALGQGPQFIFQYYREEENGRGNFPPRFSGLQFPNYSSELNVNALELDDSALYLCASSTGLHLDTGELFFGEGSRLTVL.

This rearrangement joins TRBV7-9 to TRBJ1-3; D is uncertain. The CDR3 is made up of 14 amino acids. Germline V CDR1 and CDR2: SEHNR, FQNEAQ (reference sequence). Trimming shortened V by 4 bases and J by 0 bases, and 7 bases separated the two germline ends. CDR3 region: CASSSSTSGNTIYF. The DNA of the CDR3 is TGTGCCAGCAGCTCTTCAACCTCTGGAAACACCATATATTTT. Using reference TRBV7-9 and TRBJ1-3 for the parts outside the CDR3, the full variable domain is DTGVSQNPRHKITKRGQNVTFRCDPISEHNRLYWYRQTLGQGPEFLTYFQNEAQLEKSRLLSDRFSAERPKGSFSTLEIQRTEQGDSAMYLCASSSSTSGNTIYFGEGSWLTVV.

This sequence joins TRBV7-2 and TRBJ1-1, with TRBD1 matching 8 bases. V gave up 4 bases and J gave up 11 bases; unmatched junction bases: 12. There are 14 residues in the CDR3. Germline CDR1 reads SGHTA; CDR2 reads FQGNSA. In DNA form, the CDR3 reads TGTGCCAGCAGCTCCTTCCCAGGGGGCGTAGGGGCTTTCTTT. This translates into CASSSFPGGVGAFF.

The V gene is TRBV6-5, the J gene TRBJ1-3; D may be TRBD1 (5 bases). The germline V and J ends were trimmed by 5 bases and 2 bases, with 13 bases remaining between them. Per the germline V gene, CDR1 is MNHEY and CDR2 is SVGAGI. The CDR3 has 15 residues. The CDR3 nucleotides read TGTGCCAGCAGTCCCCCTGGGGCGGCTGGAAACACCATATATTTT. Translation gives CASSPPGAAGNTIYF.

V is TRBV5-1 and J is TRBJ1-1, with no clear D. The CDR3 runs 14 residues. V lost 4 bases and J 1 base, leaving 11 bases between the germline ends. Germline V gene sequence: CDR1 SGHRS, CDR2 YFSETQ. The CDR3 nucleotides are TGCGCCAGCAGCATCCAGACGGCGAACACTGAAGCTTTCTTT. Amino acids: CASSIQTANTEAFF.

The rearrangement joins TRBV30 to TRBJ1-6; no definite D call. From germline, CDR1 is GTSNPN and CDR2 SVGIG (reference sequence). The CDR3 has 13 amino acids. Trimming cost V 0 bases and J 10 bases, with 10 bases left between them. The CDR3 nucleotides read TGTGCCTGGAGTGTACAAGGCAGGTCACCCCTCCACTTT. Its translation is CAWSVQGRSPLHF.

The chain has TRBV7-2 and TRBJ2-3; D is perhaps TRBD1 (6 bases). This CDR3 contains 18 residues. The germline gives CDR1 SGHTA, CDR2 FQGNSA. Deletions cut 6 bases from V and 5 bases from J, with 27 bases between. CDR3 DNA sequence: TGTGCCAGCAGACACGGGCCCGAGGGCAGGGGCGGTTTAGATACGCAGTATTTT. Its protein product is CASRHGPEGRGGLDTQYF.

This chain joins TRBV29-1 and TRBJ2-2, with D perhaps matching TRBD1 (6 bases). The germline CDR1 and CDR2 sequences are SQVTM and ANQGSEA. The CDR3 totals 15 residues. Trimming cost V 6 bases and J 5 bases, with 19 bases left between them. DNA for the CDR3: TGCAGCGTGGGGGCCCTCCCTGGGGTAACCGGGGAGCTGTTTTTT. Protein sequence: CSVGALPGVTGELFF.

The CDR3 here is CASTRDGTEAGYTF. Written as DNA, the CDR3 is TGTGCCAGCACCCGAGATGGGACGGAGGCTGGCTACACCTTC. The rearrangement joins TRBV6-5 to TRBJ1-2, with D tentatively TRBD1 (5 bases). Per the germline V gene, CDR1 is MNHEY and CDR2 is SVGAGI. The CDR3 extends over 14 amino acids. The V end lost 7 bases, the J end lost 7 bases, and 19 bases lay between the germline ends.

This chain's CDR3 is CASSPEPHPLDEQFF. The DNA of the CDR3 is TGTGCCAGCAGCCCGGAGCCACACCCCCTCGATGAGCAGTTCTTC. This chain uses TRBV5-4 with TRBJ2-1; D unclear. The V and J ends lost 4 bases and 8 bases respectively, with 19 bases between them. Germline values: CDR1 SGHNT, CDR2 YYREEE (reference sequence). The CDR3 sequence is 15 residues long.

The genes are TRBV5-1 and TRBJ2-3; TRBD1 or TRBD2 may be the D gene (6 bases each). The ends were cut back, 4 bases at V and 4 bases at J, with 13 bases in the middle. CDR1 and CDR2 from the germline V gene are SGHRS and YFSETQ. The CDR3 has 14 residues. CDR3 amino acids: CASSAGHNPDTQYF. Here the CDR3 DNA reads TGCGCCAGCAGCGCGGGACACAATCCAGATACGCAGTATTTT.

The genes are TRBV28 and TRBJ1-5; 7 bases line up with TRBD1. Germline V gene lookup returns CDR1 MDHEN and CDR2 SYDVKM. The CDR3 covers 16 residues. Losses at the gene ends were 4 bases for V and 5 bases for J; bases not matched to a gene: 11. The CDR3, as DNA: TGTGCCAGCAGTTCGGGACAGAGAGATGGGCATCAGCCCCAGCATTTT. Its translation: CASSSGQRDGHQPQHF.